A single sample gave rise to the 25 T cell receptor beta chains below, sequenced in a study of vaccination and CD4 T cells after COVID-19. Oncomine TCR Beta short-read sequencing was applied to DNA from cultured CD4+ T cells. Each CDR3 protein is one row after TCRdb ran MiXCR on the PCR reads. This sample has roughly 15,000 distinct CDR3 sequences, with 52% found just once. Sample treatment: roughly ten-day PBMC culture with coronavirus spike peptide pools or control peptides (ViraFEST assay). Their antigen targets remain unknown. The sample comprised CD4+ T cells from blood, cultured in vitro. The source is a human donor who had recovered from COVID-19.

The rearrangement links TRBV7-3 to TRBJ2-7; D perhaps matches TRBD2 (6 bases). Germline loops: CDR1 SGHTA, CDR2 FQGTGA. This CDR3 has 15 amino acids. Trimming pared 2 bases from V and 0 bases from J, leaving 11 bases between. In DNA, the CDR3 is TGTGCCAGCAGCTTAGGTCCAGCGGGCTCCTACGAGCAGTACTTC. This sequence encodes CASSLGPAGSYEQYF.

The CDR3 protein is CATSDRDRGDYEQFF. Here the CDR3 DNA reads TGTGCCACCAGCGACCGGGACAGGGGCGACTATGAGCAGTTCTTC. The rearrangement joins TRBV15 to TRBJ2-1, with 10 bases that match TRBD1. Germline assignment: CDR1 LNHNV and CDR2 YYDKDF (reference sequence). Germline trimming cut 5 bases from V and 8 bases from J; bases unmatched to any gene: 9. This CDR3 is 15 amino acids long. The whole variable domain, filled in from reference TRBV15 and TRBJ2-1, reads DAMVIQNPRYQVTQFGKPVTLSCSQTLNHNVMYWYQQKSSQAPKLLFHYYDKDFNNEADTPDNFQSRRPNTSFCFLDIRSPGLGDTAMYLCATSDRDRGDYEQFFGPGTRLTVL.

The genes are TRBV7-2 and TRBJ1-1; D is uncertain. This CDR3 has 12 residues. CDR1 and CDR2 (germline): SGHTA, FQGNSA. Trimming removed 5 bases from V and 4 bases from J, with 8 bases in between. CDR3 nucleotide sequence: TGTGCCAGCAGCCCTACACCCACTGAAGCTTTCTTT. Its translation: CASSPTPTEAFF.

The gene calls are TRBV20-1 and TRBJ2-7, with TRBD2 identical over 9 bases. CDR1 is DFQATT, CDR2 SNEGSKA, per germline (reference sequence). The CDR3 is 14 amino acids. Trimming took 5 bases from V and 4 from J; bases not matched to a gene: 9. The CDR3 reads CSAARPSGTYEQYF. The CDR3 DNA reads TGCAGTGCTGCCAGGCCTAGCGGGACATACGAGCAGTACTTC.

V is TRBV6-1 and J is TRBJ2-2; possibly TRBD2 for D (5 bases). The CDR3 runs 13 residues. Per the germline V gene, CDR1 is MNHNS and CDR2 is SASEGT. V was cut by 6 bases and J by 6 bases, with 11 bases left in between. For the CDR3, the DNA is TGTGCCAGCAGACTAGACACCCCCGGGGAGCTGTTTTTT. Amino acid sequence: CASRLDTPGELFF.

CDR3 DNA: TGTGCCAGTAGTATGGGCGGGAGCGACTACGAGCAGTACTTC. It translates to CASSMGGSDYEQYF. The rearrangement uses TRBV19 and TRBJ2-7, with 7 bases fitting TRBD2. CDR3 length equals 14 residues. CDR1 and CDR2 from the germline V gene are LNHDA and SQIVND (reference sequence). V lost 3 bases, J lost 3 bases, and 5 bases stayed unmatched. The full variable domain, in which reference TRBV19 and TRBJ2-7 provide the parts outside the CDR3, is DGGITQSPKYLFRKEGQNVTLSCEQNLNHDAMYWYRQDPGQGLRLIYYSQIVNDFQKGDIAEGYSVSREKKESFPLTVTSAQKNPTAFYLCASSMGGSDYEQYFGPGTRLTVT.

In its sample, this clonotype was seen once. The chain combines TRBV6-1 with TRBJ2-3, with TRBD1 as a possible D gene (5 bases). Germline lookup yields CDR1 MNHNS and CDR2 SASEGT. Trimming left V 4 bases short and J 2 bases short, with 10 bases between. This CDR3 spans 14 amino acids. The DNA for the CDR3 is TGTGCCAGCAGTGTGGACATAAACACAGATACGCAGTATTTT. It translates to CASSVDINTDTQYF.

The gene calls are TRBV28 and TRBJ2-5, with TRBD2 identical over 8 bases. This CDR3 contains 13 residues. Per the germline V gene, CDR1 is MDHEN and CDR2 is SYDVKM. CDR3 protein: CSGGSGKGETQYF. The DNA for the CDR3 is TGTTCGGGCGGTAGCGGGAAGGGGGAGACCCAGTACTTC.

J is TRBJ1-6 and V is TRBV11-2, with D possibly matching TRBD1 (6 bases). The CDR3 loop spans 15 amino acids. Germline V gene data show CDR1 as SGHAT and CDR2 as FQNNGV. With 5 bases removed from V and 4 bases from J, the gap between germline ends came to 12 bases. CDR3 nucleotides: TGTGCCAGCAGCGCGGACAGCCTTTATAATTCACCCCTCCACTTT. It yields the protein CASSADSLYNSPLHF.

The chain links TRBV24-1 to TRBJ2-7; perhaps TRBD1 as D (6 bases). Germline loops: CDR1 KGHDR, CDR2 SFDVKD. Trimming pared 2 bases from V and 6 bases from J, leaving 10 bases between. There are 13 residues in the CDR3. CDR3 nucleotide sequence: TGTGCCACCAGTGATTACAGGGTTGGCGAGCAGTACTTC. Translation gives CATSDYRVGEQYF.

The CDR3 loop reads CASSLEGWRENTEAFF. CDR3 sequence (DNA): TGTGCCAGCAGCTTAGAGGGTTGGAGGGAGAACACTGAAGCTTTCTTT. The chain couples TRBV11-3 to TRBJ1-1, with D unresolved. Trimming took 0 bases from V and 1 from J, leaving 12 bases between them. The CDR3 has 16 residues. The germline CDR1 and CDR2 sequences are SGHNT and YENEEA.

The rearrangement links TRBV5-8 to TRBJ1-2; perhaps TRBD1 as D (6 bases). From germline, CDR1 is SGHTS and CDR2 YDEGEE. The V end was cut by 0 bases, the J end by 8 bases, with 11 bases between. The CDR3 has 13 residues. CDR3 sequence: CASSLDRASGYTF. The CDR3 DNA sequence: TGTGCCAGCAGCTTGGACAGGGCCTCCGGCTACACCTTC.

The chain has TRBV7-3 and TRBJ2-1, with 9 nucleotides matching TRBD2. Per the germline V gene, CDR1 is SGHTA and CDR2 is FQGTGA. CDR3 length: 14 residues. Unmatched junction bases numbered 1, after V lost 5 bases and J lost 2 bases. This CDR3 reads CASSAGGPYNEQFF. In nucleotides, the CDR3 is TGTGCCAGCAGCGCGGGGGGGCCCTACAATGAGCAGTTCTTC.

This clonotype was seen a handful of times. The chain couples TRBV19 to TRBJ1-2; no reliable D call. Germline values: CDR1 LNHDA, CDR2 SQIVND (reference sequence). Deletions cut 8 bases from V and 6 bases from J, with 13 bases between. The CDR3 is 12 residues long. In DNA, the CDR3 is TGTGCCAGTTTCCGCCTGTCGAATGGCTACACCTTC. Translation: CASFRLSNGYTF.

The J gene is TRBJ2-1, the V gene TRBV5-6, with D perhaps matching TRBD1 or TRBD2 (5 bases each). V was cut by 2 bases and J by 7 bases, with 13 bases left in between. CDR1 and CDR2 from the germline V gene are SGHDT and YYEEEE. This CDR3 is built from 14 residues. The CDR3, as DNA: TGTGCCAGCAGCTTTACGGGACGCCTAAATGAGCAGTTCTTC. It codes for CASSFTGRLNEQFF. The whole variable domain, filled in from reference TRBV5-6 and TRBJ2-1, reads DAGVTQSPTHLIKTRGQQVTLRCSPKSGHDTVSWYQQALGQGPQFIFQYYEEEERQRGNFPDRFSGHQFPNYSSELNVNALLLGDSALYLCASSFTGRLNEQFFGPGTRLTVL.

This clonotype has a handful of counts. V and J are TRBV7-6 and TRBJ1-1; D not resolved. The germline V and J ends were trimmed by 5 bases and 6 bases, with 28 bases remaining between them. The CDR3 totals 18 residues. Germline lookup yields CDR1 SGHVS and CDR2 FNYEAQ. CDR3 sequence: CASSPTGGGVNRRAEAFF. The CDR3 coding sequence is TGTGCCAGCAGCCCGACGGGAGGTGGGGTCAACCGGAGGGCTGAAGCTTTCTTT.

The V gene is TRBV12-3 or TRBV12-4, the J gene TRBJ1-1; the D gene is possibly TRBD1 (6 bases). The CDR3 loop spans 15 amino acids. V was clipped by 5 bases and J by 5 bases, with 18 bases between them. CDR3 in DNA: TGTGCCAGCAGTCCAACCAGGGGCTGGGGAACTGAAGCTTTCTTT. Translation: CASSPTRGWGTEAFF.

This chain uses TRBV27 with TRBJ2-1, with 9 bases lining up with TRBD2. This CDR3 is 17 amino acids long. After removal of 2 bases from V and 9 bases from J, the junction contained 14 bases not matched to a gene. CDR1 is MNHEY and CDR2 is SMNVEV in the germline V gene (reference sequence). CDR3 in DNA: TGTGCCAGCAGTTTAGGACCCAGCGGGGGGCCCAGGGTTGAGCAGTTCTTC. This gives the protein CASSLGPSGGPRVEQFF.

This clonotype occurred a few times. The gene calls are TRBV20-1 and TRBJ1-2; D uncertain. The CDR3 consists of 13 residues. V shed 6 bases and J shed 6 bases, with 17 bases lying between them. Looked up from germline, CDR1 is DFQATT and CDR2 is SNEGSKA (reference sequence). The CDR3 sequence is CSAPHGRFNGYTF. The CDR3 nucleotides read TGCAGTGCACCCCACGGACGGTTTAATGGCTACACCTTC.

The J gene is TRBJ2-7, the V gene TRBV19; 11 positions match TRBD1. CDR3 length: 14 amino acids. The J segment lost 5 bases and the V segment lost 6 bases, leaving 6 bases of the junction unmatched. The germline V gene encodes CDR1 LNHDA and CDR2 SQIVND (reference sequence). For the CDR3, the DNA is TGTGCCAGTAGGGGACAGGGGGTAAGGAACGAGCAGTACTTC. Protein product: CASRGQGVRNEQYF. Drawing the rest from reference TRBV19 and TRBJ2-7, the complete variable domain is DGGITQSPKYLFRKEGQNVTLSCEQNLNHDAMYWYRQDPGQGLRLIYYSQIVNDFQKGDIAEGYSVSREKKESFPLTVTSAQKNPTAFYLCASRGQGVRNEQYFGPGTRLTVT.

The genes are TRBV7-2 and TRBJ1-2; tentatively, D is TRBD1 (6 bases). V dropped 4 bases and J dropped 4 bases, with 13 bases sitting between them. The CDR3 runs 14 residues. Germline CDR1 reads SGHTA; CDR2 reads FQGNSA. The CDR3 spells CASSWNGQPYGYTF. The CDR3 bases are TGTGCCAGCAGCTGGAATGGACAGCCCTATGGCTACACCTTC.

V gene TRBV2 combines with J gene TRBJ1-4; TRBD1 agrees at 7 bases. The V gene's germline CDR1 is SNHLY and CDR2 FYNNEI. This CDR3 is built from 14 residues. The CDR3 is CVTQRGQSNEKLFF. Written as DNA, the CDR3 is TGTGTCACCCAAAGGGGACAGAGTAATGAAAAACTGTTTTTT.

The chain couples TRBV24-1 to TRBJ2-2; D possibly corresponds to TRBD1 (6 bases). The V gene lost 7 bases and the J gene lost 1 base, with 15 bases spanning the gap. This CDR3 is 16 amino acids long. From germline, CDR1 is KGHDR and CDR2 SFDVKD. The CDR3 nucleotides read TGTGCCACCAGCGATGACAGGAGGAAGAACACCGGGGAGCTGTTTTTT. Protein sequence: CATSDDRRKNTGELFF.

The gene calls are TRBV6-1 and TRBJ2-6; 7 bases agree with TRBD1. This CDR3 has 17 amino acids. Germline CDR1 MNHNS, CDR2 SASEGT. Trimming took 3 bases from V and 4 from J; bases not matched to a gene: 9. The CDR3 region is CASSDYRGAGGANVLTF. CDR3 nucleotides: TGTGCCAGCAGTGATTACAGGGGCGCAGGGGGGGCCAACGTCCTGACTTTC.

The chain is built from TRBV19 and TRBJ2-7, with D tentatively TRBD2 (6 bases). The V gene lost 4 bases and the J gene lost 4 bases, with 17 bases spanning the gap. The germline V gene encodes CDR1 LNHDA and CDR2 SQIVND (reference sequence). The CDR3 is 15 residues long. The CDR3 region is CASSTSLGAGYEQYF. DNA for the CDR3: TGTGCCAGTAGTACCTCCTTGGGAGCGGGTTACGAGCAGTACTTC.